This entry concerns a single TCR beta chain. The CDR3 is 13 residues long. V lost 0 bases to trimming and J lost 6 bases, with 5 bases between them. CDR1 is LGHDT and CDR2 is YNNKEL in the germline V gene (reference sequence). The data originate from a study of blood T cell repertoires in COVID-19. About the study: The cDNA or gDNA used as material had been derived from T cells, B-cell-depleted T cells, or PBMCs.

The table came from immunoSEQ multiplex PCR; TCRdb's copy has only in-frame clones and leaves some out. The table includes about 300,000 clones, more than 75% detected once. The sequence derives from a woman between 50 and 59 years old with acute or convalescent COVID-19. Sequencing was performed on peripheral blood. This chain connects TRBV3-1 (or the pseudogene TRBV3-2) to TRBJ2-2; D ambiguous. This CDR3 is CASSQDLPGELFF. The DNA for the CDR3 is TGTGCCAGCAGCCAAGATCTTCCCGGGGAGCTGTTTTTT.